This T cell receptor beta chain appears in the sequencing data of a study of T cell responses to AZD1222 COVID-19 vaccine. Remarks on this clone: What it binds is unknown.

CDR1 and CDR2 (germline): SNHLY, FYNNEI. This CDR3 is built from 13 residues. The germline V and J ends were trimmed by 6 bases and 3 bases, with 10 bases remaining between them. TCRdb's copy holds only in-frame clones and misses some; the assay was immunoSEQ multiplex PCR. The data show roughly 120,000 clones, about 87% seen once. Study-level points and caveats: Clonal diversity was possibly underestimated, and the donors were mostly white British, with more females.

The clonotype was recovered from an adult who received the AZD1222 COVID-19 vaccine. Source: peripheral blood, taken 28 days after the second AZD1222 dose. V and J are TRBV2 and TRBJ2-3, with D possibly being TRBD1 (5 bases). CDR3 nucleotides: TGTGCCAGCAGGGGGCAAGTGACAGATACGCAGTATTTT. It is translated as CASRGQVTDTQYF.